The 8 T cell receptor beta chains listed next were all sequenced from one sample in a study of blood T cells in healthy people across ages. PCR was performed a second time for about 7 to 12 cycles using a sample-barcoded 5' primer and a J-beta primer mix. TCRdb used MiXCR to reprocess the 5' RACE reads, holding one entry per CDR3 protein. The profile shows 1.5 million to 2 million distinct CDR3 sequences, roughly a third of them singletons. Sequencing was performed on blood. Source of these receptors: a woman in her twenties or thirties in good health.

The rearrangement links TRBV5-1 to TRBJ1-1; 7 bases fit TRBD1. V was pared by 1 base and J by 7 bases, with 7 bases of the junction left unmatched. Germline lookup yields CDR1 SGHRS and CDR2 YFSETQ. This CDR3 spans 14 amino acids. The CDR3 coding sequence is TGCGCCAGCAGCTTGAACACAGGGGTAGGTGAAGCTTTCTTT. Its protein is CASSLNTGVGEAFF.

This clonotype was seen ten or more times. The V gene is TRBV10-3, the J gene TRBJ1-2; D is undetermined. V dropped 2 bases and J dropped 2 bases, with 9 bases sitting between them. The V gene's germline CDR1 is ENHRY and CDR2 SYGVKD. This CDR3 comprises 14 residues. The CDR3 protein is CAISEGDGNYGYTF. The CDR3 DNA follows: TGTGCCATCAGTGAGGGCGACGGAAACTATGGCTACACCTTC.

The genes are TRBV20-1 and TRBJ2-7; 7 nucleotides align to TRBD2. The V and J ends lost 8 bases and 5 bases, in that order; junction bases with no gene match: 15. Germline loops: CDR1 DFQATT, CDR2 SNEGSKA (reference sequence). The CDR3 is made up of 14 amino acids. The CDR3, as DNA: TGCAGTCCCCTACTAGTGGGAGGGCCAGACGAGCAGTACTTC. As protein: CSPLLVGGPDEQYF.

This clonotype was observed a handful of times. This CDR3 is CASSYPVSSGANVLTF. CDR3 nucleotide sequence: TGTGCCAGCAGTTACCCAGTGAGCTCTGGGGCCAACGTCCTGACTTTC. The rearrangement joins TRBV6-6 to TRBJ2-6; the D is unclear. The CDR3 length is 16 residues. Germline loops: CDR1 MNHNY, CDR2 SVGAGI (reference sequence). The ends were cut back, 2 bases at V and 0 bases at J, with 8 bases in the middle.

V and J are TRBV15 and TRBJ1-1; D perhaps matches TRBD1 (5 bases). The germline CDR1 and CDR2 sequences are LNHNV and YYDKDF (reference sequence). CDR3 length: 13 amino acids. Trimming removed 8 bases from V and 1 base from J, with 11 bases in between. Here the CDR3 reads CATGQGRNTEAFF. DNA of the CDR3: TGTGCCACCGGCCAGGGACGGAACACTGAAGCTTTCTTT.

This clonotype was found many times. The V call is TRBV3-1, the J call TRBJ1-1; tentatively, D is TRBD1 (6 bases). The germline V gene encodes CDR1 LGHDT and CDR2 YNNKEL (reference sequence). V shed 5 bases and J shed 1 base, with 11 bases lying between them. This CDR3 is built from 14 residues. CDR3 bases: TGTGCCAGCAGCTTACAGGGACCGAACACTGAAGCTTTCTTT. It codes for CASSLQGPNTEAFF.

This clonotype was counted between two and nine times. This sequence joins TRBV9 and TRBJ2-1; TRBD2 matches 7 bases. V was pared by 3 bases and J by 5 bases, with 5 bases of the junction left unmatched. The CDR3 is made up of 14 amino acids. CDR1 and CDR2 from the germline V gene are SGDLS and YYNGEE. The CDR3 nucleotides are TGTGCCAGCAGCGCCGCGGGGGTAGACAATGAGCAGTTCTTC. Amino acid sequence: CASSAAGVDNEQFF. Supplemented by reference TRBV9 and TRBJ2-1, the full variable domain reads DSGVTQTPKHLITATGQRVTLRCSPRSGDLSVYWYQQSLDQGLQFLIQYYNGEERAKGNILERFSAQQFPDLHSELNLSSLELGDSALYFCASSAAGVDNEQFFGPGTRLTVL.

Of note for this clonotype: The junction shows a germline mismatch at one end, possibly a read error. This chain links TRBV28 with TRBJ2-7; no reliable D call. This CDR3 spans 11 amino acids. Per the germline V gene, CDR1 is MDHEN and CDR2 is SYDVKM. The CDR3 DNA reads TGTGCCGGCAGTTTAACTTACGAGCAGTACTTC. This gives the protein CAGSLTYEQYF.